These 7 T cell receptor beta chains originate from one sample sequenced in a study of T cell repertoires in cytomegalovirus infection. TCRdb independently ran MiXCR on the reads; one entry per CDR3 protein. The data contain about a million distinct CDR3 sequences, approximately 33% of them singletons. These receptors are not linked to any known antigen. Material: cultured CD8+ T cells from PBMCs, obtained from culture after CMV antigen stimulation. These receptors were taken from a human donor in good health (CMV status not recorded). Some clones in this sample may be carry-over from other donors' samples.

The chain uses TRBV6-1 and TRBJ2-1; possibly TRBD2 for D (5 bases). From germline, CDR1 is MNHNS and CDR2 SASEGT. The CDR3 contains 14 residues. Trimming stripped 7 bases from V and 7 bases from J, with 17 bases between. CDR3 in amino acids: CASNRWESWNEQFF. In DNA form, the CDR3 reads TGTGCCAGCAATAGATGGGAGAGTTGGAATGAGCAGTTCTTC.

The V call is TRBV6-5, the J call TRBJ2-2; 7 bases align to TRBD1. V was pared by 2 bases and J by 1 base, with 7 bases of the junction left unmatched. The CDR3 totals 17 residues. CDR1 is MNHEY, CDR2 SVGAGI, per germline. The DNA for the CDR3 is TGTGCCAGCAGTTACCGACCGGGACAGAAGAACACCGGGGAGCTGTTTTTT. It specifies CASSYRPGQKNTGELFF.

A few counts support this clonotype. CDR3 loop: CASSEAGDSNSNQPQHF. The DNA of the CDR3 is TGTGCCAGCAGTGAAGCTGGGGACAGCAATAGCAATCAGCCCCAGCATTTT. The chain combines TRBV6-1 with TRBJ1-5; 7 positions match TRBD1. V trimming: 0 bases; J trimming: 0 bases; junction bases outside the gene matches: 5. The CDR3 is 17 residues long. Germline-derived CDR1 and CDR2 are MNHNS and SASEGT.

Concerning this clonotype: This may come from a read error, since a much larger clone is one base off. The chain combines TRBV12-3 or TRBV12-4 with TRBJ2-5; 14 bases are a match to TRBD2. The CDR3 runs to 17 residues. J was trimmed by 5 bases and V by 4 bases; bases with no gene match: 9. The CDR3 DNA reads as TGTGCCAGCAGTTCTGGACTAGCGGGGGGTAACGAGGAGACCCAGTACTTC. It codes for CASSSGLAGGNEETQYF.

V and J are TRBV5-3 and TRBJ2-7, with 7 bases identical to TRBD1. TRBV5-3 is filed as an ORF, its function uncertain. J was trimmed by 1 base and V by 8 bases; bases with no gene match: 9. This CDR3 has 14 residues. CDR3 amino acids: CASSATGLSYEQYF. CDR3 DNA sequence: TGTGCCAGCAGCGCGACAGGGTTATCCTACGAGCAGTACTTC.

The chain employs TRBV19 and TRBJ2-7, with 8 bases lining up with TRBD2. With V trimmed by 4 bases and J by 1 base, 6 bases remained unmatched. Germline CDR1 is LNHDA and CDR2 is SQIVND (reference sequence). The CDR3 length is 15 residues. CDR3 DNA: TGTGCCAGTAGTAATATCTTAGCGGGGTCCTACGAGCAGTACTTC. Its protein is CASSNILAGSYEQYF.

The CDR3 bases are TGTGCCATCAAGGGGCCTCAAGAGACCCAGTACTTC. It specifies CAIKGPQETQYF. The chain uses TRBV10-3 and TRBJ2-5; tentatively, D is TRBD1 (5 bases). The V end lost 7 bases, the J end lost 2 bases, and 8 bases lay between the germline ends. The germline CDR1 and CDR2 sequences are ENHRY and SYGVKD. This CDR3 has 12 residues.